The rows below give T cell receptor beta chains drawn from one sample of a study of regulatory T cells in long-lasting Graves disease. TCRdb ran MiXCR on the multiplex PCR reads and lists one entry per CDR3 protein. The sample records around 400,000 distinct CDR3 sequences, 15% to 19% being singletons. The specimen was peripheral blood mononuclear cells (PBMCs), collected at new diagnosis, from a patient treated with antithyroid drugs. These receptors were obtained from a female donor with Graves disease. Each CDR3 is given with its conserved first and last residue. Each record gives: CDR3 DNA, CDR3 protein, CDR3 length, J gene, clone size, V gene, D gene. D genes are given only for firm matches. Part of the rows lack a size; the others show once, few, many or a class for expanded clones.

cdr3_nt: TGCGCCAGCAGCACTCGGACTAGCGGGAAAGGAGAGACCCAGTACTTC; cdr3_aa: CASSTRTSGKGETQYF; cdr3_length: 16; j_call: TRBJ2-5; clone_size: many; v_call: TRBV5-1; d_call: TRBD2
cdr3_nt: TGCAGTGCGCTTGAGGGGAACACTGAAGCTTTCTTT; cdr3_aa: CSALEGNTEAFF; cdr3_length: 12; j_call: TRBJ1-1; clone_size: many; v_call: TRBV20-1; d_call: NA
cdr3_nt: TGCAGTGCGACCACAGGGTCTGGGGCCAACGTCCTGACTTTC; cdr3_aa: CSATTGSGANVLTF; cdr3_length: 14; j_call: TRBJ2-6; clone_size: few; v_call: TRBV20-1; d_call: NA
cdr3_nt: TGTGCCAGCAGCTTGGCGGGGTCCGGGGGGGATACGCAGTATTTT; cdr3_aa: CASSLAGSGGDTQYF; cdr3_length: 15; j_call: TRBJ2-3; clone_size: NA; v_call: TRBV5-6; d_call: TRBD2
cdr3_nt: TGTGCCAGCAGCCCCGTGTCCCTACTTGGGGCCAACGTCCTGACTTTC; cdr3_aa: CASSPVSLLGANVLTF; cdr3_length: 16; j_call: TRBJ2-6; clone_size: NA; v_call: TRBV27; d_call: NA
cdr3_nt: TGTGCCAGCAGTTCTGGGGCAGGGCGAGGCGATGGCTACACCTTC; cdr3_aa: CASSSGAGRGDGYTF; cdr3_length: 15; j_call: TRBJ1-2; clone_size: NA; v_call: TRBV12-3/TRBV12-4; d_call: NA
cdr3_nt: TGTGCCAGCTCACCACCCGGGCAGGCCCAGGGAGCTTTCTTT; cdr3_aa: CASSPPGQAQGAFF; cdr3_length: 14; j_call: TRBJ1-1; clone_size: few; v_call: TRBV18; d_call: NA
cdr3_nt: TGTGCCAGCAGCCAAGAAGGGGACAGGGGCCGCGAGCAGTACTTC; cdr3_aa: CASSQEGDRGREQYF; cdr3_length: 15; j_call: TRBJ2-7; clone_size: NA; v_call: TRBV3-1; d_call: TRBD1
cdr3_nt: TGTGCCAGCAGACCGGACAGCACCTACGAGCAGTACTTC; cdr3_aa: CASRPDSTYEQYF; cdr3_length: 13; j_call: TRBJ2-7; clone_size: many; v_call: TRBV27; d_call: NA
cdr3_nt: TGCGCCAGCAGCCCGGGGGGACCGAGGAACACTGAAGCTTTCTTT; cdr3_aa: CASSPGGPRNTEAFF; cdr3_length: 15; j_call: TRBJ1-1; clone_size: NA; v_call: TRBV5-1; d_call: NA
cdr3_nt: TGTGCCAGCGATGTAGGCAGGGGGCATCGAGAGCAGTACTTC; cdr3_aa: CASDVGRGHREQYF; cdr3_length: 14; j_call: TRBJ2-7; clone_size: many; v_call: TRBV28; d_call: TRBD1
cdr3_nt: TGCGCCAGCAGTGAGGATTCCCTTTCCAACACTGAAGCTTTCTTT; cdr3_aa: CASSEDSLSNTEAFF; cdr3_length: 15; j_call: TRBJ1-1; clone_size: many; v_call: TRBV10-1; d_call: NA
cdr3_nt: TGTGCTCTATCATCGGACAGGGGGCCTGGCTACACCTTC; cdr3_aa: CALSSDRGPGYTF; cdr3_length: 13; j_call: TRBJ1-2; clone_size: many; v_call: TRBV12-3/TRBV12-4; d_call: TRBD1
cdr3_nt: TGTGCCAGCAGTGATCTGGACCGGGCTTTCTTT; cdr3_aa: CASSDLDRAFF; cdr3_length: 11; j_call: TRBJ1-1; clone_size: many; v_call: TRBV2; d_call: NA
cdr3_nt: TGTGCCAGCAGCCAACAAGCGGGAGGAGGGAAGACCCAGTACTTC; cdr3_aa: CASSQQAGGGKTQYF; cdr3_length: 15; j_call: TRBJ2-5; clone_size: few; v_call: TRBV7-2; d_call: TRBD2